A single sample gave rise to the 15 T cell receptor beta chains below, sequenced in a study of cytomegalovirus exposure and HLA in healthy donors. The study ran its PCR with 60 Vbeta and 13 Jbeta primers. Data came from immunoSEQ multiplex PCR; TCRdb stores just in-frame clones and leaves some out. Of around 170,000 clones in the sample, more than 80% were seen once. Sequenced input: PBMCs. These receptor sequences come from a woman aged 45-59 years in good health and CMV-seropositive.

This chain connects TRBV4-2 to TRBJ2-2, with TRBD2 identical over 12 bases. Trimming removed 4 bases from V and 6 bases from J; junction bases left unmatched: 3. CDR3 length: 15 amino acids. The germline gives CDR1 LGHNA, CDR2 YNFKEQ. The CDR3 DNA sequence: TGTGCCAGCAGCCCTAGCGGGGGGGAGGCCGGGGAGCTGTTTTTT. Its protein is CASSPSGGEAGELFF.

The genes are TRBV4-1 and TRBJ2-7, with 8 bases fitting TRBD2. The CDR3 runs to 15 residues. Germline loops: CDR1 MGHRA, CDR2 YSYEKL. Trimming cost V 4 bases and J 1 base; bases outside gene matches: 6. CDR3 DNA sequence: TGCGCCAGCAGCCTCTCTAGCGGGCCTTCCTACGAGCAGTACTTC. Its protein is CASSLSSGPSYEQYF.

The V call is TRBV11-3, the J call TRBJ2-7, with a possible D match to TRBD1 (6 bases). The CDR3 runs 14 residues. V lost 5 bases and J lost 3, with 14 bases in between. Germline V gene data show CDR1 as SGHNT and CDR2 as YENEEA. The CDR3 here is CASSPRTADYEQYF. The CDR3 DNA reads TGTGCCAGCAGCCCTCGGACAGCCGACTACGAGCAGTACTTC.

With regard to this clone: A junction end diverges from the germline sequence, so it may reflect a read error. CDR3 protein: CASSLVGGTQETQYF. The CDR3 nucleotides are TGTGCTAGCAGCTTAGTGGGGGGGACTCAAGAGACCCAGTACTTC. The V call is TRBV7-7, the J call TRBJ2-5; 7 positions match TRBD2. The CDR3 extends over 15 amino acids. The germline V gene has CDR1 SSHAT and CDR2 FNYEAQ (reference sequence).

The V and J genes are TRBV19 and TRBJ2-1, with 9 bases matching TRBD1. This CDR3 is 14 amino acids long. Trimming at V came to 6 bases and at J to 4 bases, leaving 4 bases not matched to a gene. Germline CDR1 and CDR2: LNHDA and SQIVND (reference sequence). Written as DNA, the CDR3 is TGTGCCAGTAGCCTGGACAGGGGATACAATGAGCAGTTCTTC. Its translation is CASSLDRGYNEQFF.

This clone occurred once. The CDR3 protein is CASSLDTGGPDTQYF. The CDR3 DNA reads TGTGCCAGCAGCTTAGATACGGGGGGCCCAGATACGCAGTATTTT. The V call is TRBV7-2, the J call TRBJ2-3; D may be TRBD2 (7 bases). This CDR3 spans 15 amino acids. Germline CDR1 SGHTA, CDR2 FQGNSA. The V end was cut by 1 base, the J end by 4 bases, with 12 bases between.

The V call is TRBV2, the J call TRBJ2-7, with 11 positions matching TRBD1. This CDR3 is 13 amino acids long. V was pared by 8 bases and J by 6 bases, with 6 bases of the junction left unmatched. Germline CDR1 is SNHLY and CDR2 is FYNNEI. CDR3 residues: CASSGTGGREQYF. CDR3 bases: TGTGCCAGCTCCGGGACAGGGGGTCGCGAGCAGTACTTC.

This clone was seen a single time. This sequence joins TRBV6-5 and TRBJ2-7; maybe TRBD1 (7 bases). This CDR3 is built from 14 residues. Germline V gives CDR1 MNHEY, CDR2 SVGAGI. Trimming took 2 bases from V and 2 from J, leaving 10 bases between them. The CDR3 DNA sequence: TGTGCCAGCAGTTACGGCAGGGGGGCCTACGAGCAGTACTTC. This gives the protein CASSYGRGAYEQYF.

V gene TRBV6-6 combines with J gene TRBJ2-3; maybe TRBD1 (6 bases). Per germline, CDR1 MNHNY and CDR2 SVGAGI (reference sequence). Trimming left V 5 bases short and J 6 bases short, with 6 bases between. The CDR3 sequence is 11 residues long. This chain's CDR3 is CASSRGDTQYF. CDR3 coding DNA: TGTGCCAGCAGTAGGGGGGATACGCAGTATTTT.

This sequence joins TRBV10-1 and TRBJ1-5, with a tentative D call TRBD1 (5 bases). V was pared by 6 bases and J by 6 bases, with 12 bases between. CDR3 length: 13 amino acids. The germline V gene has CDR1 WNHNN and CDR2 SYGVQD (reference sequence). DNA of the CDR3: TGCGCCAGCAGCAGGGATTTGGGTCAGCCCCAGCATTTT. Amino acid sequence: CASSRDLGQPQHF.

To note about this clone: Other nucleotide sequences from this sample produce the same CDR3. This rearrangement joins TRBV18 to TRBJ2-6, with 9 bases aligning to TRBD1. With 2 bases clipped from V and 1 base from J, the junction kept 6 bases outside the gene matches. The V gene's germline CDR1 is KGHSH and CDR2 LQKENI. This CDR3 region has 18 residues. The DNA of the CDR3 is TGTGCCAGCTCACCAGTTCGACAGGGGGGGTCTGGGGCCAACGTCCTGACTTTC. Translation gives CASSPVRQGGSGANVLTF.

This clone turned up a few times. The gene calls are TRBV6-5 and TRBJ1-1; D gene uncertain. The V end was cut by 6 bases, the J end by 4 bases, with 6 bases between. The CDR3 has 11 residues. Germline assignment: CDR1 MNHEY and CDR2 SVGAGI. The CDR3 reads CASSFSTEAFF. CDR3 DNA sequence: TGTGCCAGCAGCTTCAGCACTGAAGCTTTCTTT.

V and J are TRBV7-9 and TRBJ1-2; TRBD1 aligns across 9 bases. V lost 0 bases, J lost 5 bases, and 4 bases stayed unmatched. Germline CDR1 and CDR2: SEHNR and FQNEAQ (reference sequence). The CDR3 has 15 amino acids. CDR3 in DNA: TGTGCCAGCAGCTTAGCACAGGGGGCTGTTTATGGCTACACCTTC. As protein: CASSLAQGAVYGYTF.

The genes are TRBV11-3 and TRBJ2-2; D not certain. The CDR3 is 17 residues long. Germline CDR1 is SGHNT and CDR2 is YENEEA. The V end was cut by 2 bases, the J end by 4 bases, with 17 bases between. The CDR3 nucleotides read TGTGCCAGCAGCTTAAATCCCTTGACTGCGAGCACCGGGGAGCTGTTTTTT. Its protein product is CASSLNPLTASTGELFF. The full variable domain, in which reference TRBV11-3 and TRBJ2-2 provide the parts outside the CDR3, is EAGVVQSPRYKIIEKKQPVAFWCNPISGHNTLYWYLQNLGQGPELLIRYENEEAVDDSQLPKDRFSAERLKGVDSTLKIQPAELGDSAVYLCASSLNPLTASTGELFFGEGSRLTVL.

This chain joins TRBV6-5 and TRBJ1-5; no definite D call. Trimming cost V 9 bases and J 2 bases, with 17 bases left between them. CDR1 is MNHEY and CDR2 is SVGAGI in the germline V gene. There are 15 residues in the CDR3. The CDR3 region has the DNA TGTGCCAGTAGCTTCGGGGATGTCGGCAATCAGCCCCAGCATTTT. Encoded protein: CASSFGDVGNQPQHF.